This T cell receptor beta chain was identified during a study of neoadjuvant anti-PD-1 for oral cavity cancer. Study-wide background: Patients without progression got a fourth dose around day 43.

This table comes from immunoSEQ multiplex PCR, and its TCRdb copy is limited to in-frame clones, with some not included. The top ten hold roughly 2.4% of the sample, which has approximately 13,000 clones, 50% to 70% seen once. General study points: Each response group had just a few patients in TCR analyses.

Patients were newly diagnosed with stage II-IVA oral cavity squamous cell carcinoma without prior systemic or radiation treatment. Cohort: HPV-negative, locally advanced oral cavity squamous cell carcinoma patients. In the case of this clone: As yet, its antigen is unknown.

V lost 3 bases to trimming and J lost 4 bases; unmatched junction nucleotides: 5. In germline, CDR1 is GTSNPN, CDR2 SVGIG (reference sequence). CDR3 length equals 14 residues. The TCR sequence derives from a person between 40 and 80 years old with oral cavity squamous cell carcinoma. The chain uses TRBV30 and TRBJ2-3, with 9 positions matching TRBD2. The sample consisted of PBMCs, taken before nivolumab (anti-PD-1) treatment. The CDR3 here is CAWRLAGASDTQYF. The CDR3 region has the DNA TGTGCCTGGAGACTAGCGGGTGCCTCAGATACGCAGTATTTT. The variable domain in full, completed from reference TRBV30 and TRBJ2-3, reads SQTIHQWPATLVQPVGSPLSLECTVEGTSNPNLYWYRQAAGRGLQLLFYSVGIGQISSEVPQNLSASRPQDRQFILSSKKLLLSDSGFYLCAWRLAGASDTQYFGPGTRLTVL.